These T cell receptor beta chains were read from a single sample in a study of blood T cell repertoires in COVID-19. The protocol was immunoSEQ multiplex PCR, while the TCRdb copy is restricted to in-frame clones and leaves out a portion. This table holds roughly 380,000 clones, approximately 89% found once. The sample consisted of PBMCs or T cells enriched from blood (not recorded which). The receptors were sampled from a man in his thirties or forties who had recovered from COVID-19. The CDR3 runs from the conserved cysteine through the conserved F or W. The order of the fields is CDR3 protein, CDR3 DNA, clone size, V gene, J gene, D gene. D genes are given only for firm matches. Not all rows give a size; the values are once, few, many and, for expanded clones, a class.

CASSPRGDTQYF	TGTGCCAGCAGCCCCCGAGGAGATACGCAGTATTTT	few	TRBV12-3/TRBV12-4	TRBJ2-3	NA
CASPGQGDGYTF	TGTGCCTCTCCAGGACAGGGAGATGGCTACACCTTC	NA	TRBV27	TRBJ1-2	TRBD1
CASSYDTSTDTQYF	TGTGCCAGCAGTTACGATACTAGCACAGATACGCAGTATTTT	NA	TRBV6-5	TRBJ2-3	NA
CAWSGDRGSWTEAFF	TGTGCCTGGAGTGGGGACAGGGGCTCGTGGACTGAAGCTTTCTTT	NA	TRBV30	TRBJ1-1	TRBD1
CASRYKLPYEQYF	TGTGCCAGCAGATACAAACTACCCTACGAGCAGTACTTC	NA	TRBV27	TRBJ2-7	NA
CASVSAQSNQPQHF	TGTGCCAGCGTTTCTGCACAGAGCAATCAGCCCCAGCATTTT	NA	TRBV2	TRBJ1-5	NA
CASRYDRLNTEAFF	TGCGCCAGCAGATACGACAGACTGAACACTGAAGCTTTCTTT	NA	TRBV5-1	TRBJ1-1	NA
CATSRGLGNTGELFF	TGTGCGACCTCCAGGGGGCTGGGGAACACCGGGGAGCTGTTTTTT	NA	TRBV10-3	TRBJ2-2	TRBD1
CASSLGKRGTYEQYF	TGTGCCAGCAGCTTGGGTAAAAGGGGTACCTACGAGCAGTACTTC	once	TRBV5-6	TRBJ2-7	NA
CASSSTGNSAGNTIYF	TGTGCCAGCAGCTCAACAGGGAACTCTGCTGGAAACACCATATATTTT	NA	TRBV7-9	TRBJ1-3	NA
CASNTPGLGPSTDTQYF	TGTGCCAGTAATACCCCAGGCCTGGGGCCGAGCACAGATACGCAGTATTTT	once	TRBV19	TRBJ2-3	NA
CASSQGSAGVHYNEQFF	TGTGCCAGCAGCCAAGGGAGTGCGGGGGTCCACTACAATGAGCAGTTCTTC	NA	TRBV4-2	TRBJ2-1	TRBD2
CASSLIRVRGRTEAFF	TGTGCCAGCTCACTGATTAGAGTCAGGGGCCGGACTGAAGCTTTCTTT	few	TRBV18	TRBJ1-1	NA
CASSQDNNRRRGAFF	TGTGCCAGCAGCCAAGACAATAACAGGCGCCGCGGAGCTTTCTTT	NA	TRBV3-1/TRBV3-2	TRBJ1-1	NA
CASSLAGPHSYEQYF	TGTGCCAGCAGTCTAGCGGGGCCTCACTCCTACGAGCAGTACTTC	NA	TRBV6-2/TRBV6-3	TRBJ2-7	TRBD2
CASSMLAGGPVNGNEQFF	TGTGCCAGTAGTATGCTGGCGGGGGGGCCAGTCAACGGGAATGAGCAGTTCTTC	NA	TRBV19	TRBJ2-1	TRBD2
CASSIGRIYGYTF	TGTGCCAGTAGTATAGGGCGGATCTATGGCTACACCTTC	NA	TRBV19	TRBJ1-2	NA
CASSLGGTTKETQYF	TGCGCCAGCAGCTTGGGCGGGACTACAAAAGAGACCCAGTACTTC	NA	TRBV5-1	TRBJ2-5	TRBD2
CASSWGVGPGNTIYF	TGTGCCAGCAGCTGGGGGGTAGGGCCAGGAAACACCATATATTTT	once	TRBV5-4	TRBJ1-3	NA
CASTYSGGSSYEQYF	TGCGCCAGCACCTATAGCGGGGGAAGCTCCTACGAGCAGTACTTC	NA	TRBV5-1	TRBJ2-7	TRBD2
CASSVALVANTGELFF	TGTGCCAGCAGCGTAGCTCTGGTAGCGAACACCGGGGAGCTGTTTTTT	NA	TRBV9	TRBJ2-2	NA
CASSLPSSGPEAFF	TGCGCCAGCAGCTTACCATCTTCTGGGCCTGAAGCTTTCTTT	NA	TRBV5-1	TRBJ1-1	NA
CASSQAGLAGTDTQYF	TGCGCCAGCAGCCAGGCCGGACTAGCCGGAACAGATACGCAGTATTTT	NA	TRBV4-1	TRBJ2-3	TRBD2
CASSEASGFQPQHF	TGTGCCAGCAGTGAAGCGTCCGGGTTCCAGCCCCAGCATTTT	NA	TRBV6-1	TRBJ1-5	NA
CASKWTGNVYEQYF	TGTGCCAGCAAGTGGACAGGGAACGTCTACGAGCAGTACTTC	NA	TRBV2	TRBJ2-7	TRBD1
CASSKIPEAVSNQPQHF	TGTGCCAGTAGCAAAATCCCCGAAGCGGTGAGCAATCAGCCCCAGCATTTT	NA	TRBV19	TRBJ1-5	NA
CASSVWGRDTEAFF	TGTGCCAGCAGCGTTTGGGGGAGGGACACTGAAGCTTTCTTT	NA	TRBV9	TRBJ1-1	NA
CASSYSEQSGYTF	TGTGCCAGCAGTTACTCGGAACAGTCTGGCTACACCTTC	NA	TRBV6-5	TRBJ1-2	NA
CASSLSSGGAYEQYF	TGTGCCAGCAGCTTGTCATCCGGGGGGGCCTACGAGCAGTACTTC	few	TRBV5-4	TRBJ2-7	TRBD2
CASSQTGISGYTF	TGTGCCAGCAGCCAAACAGGGATAAGTGGCTACACCTTC	NA	TRBV3-1/TRBV3-2	TRBJ1-2	NA
CASSLIRVNTEAFF	TGTGCCAGCAGCTTAATCAGGGTGAACACTGAAGCTTTCTTT	NA	TRBV7-8	TRBJ1-1	NA
CASSLGGRSQHF	TGTGCCAGCAGCTTGGGAGGGCGGTCCCAGCATTTT	NA	TRBV5-6	TRBJ1-5	NA
CASSPGQGSILFF	TGCGCCAGCAGCCCCGGACAGGGTTCAATACTGTTTTTT	NA	TRBV4-3	TRBJ1-4	TRBD1
CASSLDLRSNTEAFF	TGCGCCAGCAGCTTGGATCTTCGCAGTAACACTGAAGCTTTCTTT	NA	TRBV5-1	TRBJ1-1	NA
CASSPSIGELYEQYF	TGTGCCAGCTCACCATCTATTGGAGAACTCTACGAGCAGTACTTC	NA	TRBV18	TRBJ2-7	NA
CAISTGGNYGYTF	TGTGCCATCTCGACAGGGGGCAACTATGGCTACACCTTC	NA	TRBV10-3	TRBJ1-2	TRBD1
CASSFRTGFCKSEAFF	TGTGCCAGCAGCTTCCGGACGGGATTTTGTAAATCTGAAGCTTTCTTT	NA	TRBV21-1	TRBJ1-1	NA
CASSPKGQGSSGNTIYF	TGCGCCAGCAGCCCGAAGGGACAGGGGAGCTCTGGAAACACCATATATTTT	NA	TRBV4-1	TRBJ1-3	TRBD1
CASSKGTAKGEKLFF	TGTGCCAGCAGCAAAGGGACAGCGAAAGGTGAAAAACTGTTTTTT	NA	TRBV7-8	TRBJ1-4	TRBD1
CASSKTGTRGETQYF	TGTGCCAGCAGTAAAACGGGGACTAGAGGAGAGACCCAGTACTTC	NA	TRBV27	TRBJ2-5	TRBD2
CSVEVTAEAFF	TGCAGCGTTGAGGTTACAGCTGAAGCTTTCTTT	NA	TRBV29-1	TRBJ1-1	NA
CASSPGQLSSYEQYF	TGCGCCAGCAGCCCGGGACAGTTAAGCTCCTACGAGCAGTACTTC	NA	TRBV5-1	TRBJ2-7	TRBD1
CASTPRQDLTAKNIQYF	TGTGCCAGCACCCCCCGACAGGACCTGACAGCCAAAAACATTCAGTACTTC	medium-sized	TRBV6-2/TRBV6-3	TRBJ2-4	NA
CASSHKQSYNEQFF	TGCGCCAGCAGCCATAAACAGTCCTACAATGAGCAGTTCTTC	NA	TRBV4-3	TRBJ2-1	NA
CASSLMGQNTEAFF	TGTGCCAGCAGCTTAATGGGACAGAACACTGAAGCTTTCTTT	NA	TRBV7-2	TRBJ1-1	NA
CASSPNRGSTDTQYF	TGTGCCAGCTCACCAAACAGGGGGAGCACAGATACGCAGTATTTT	NA	TRBV18	TRBJ2-3	TRBD1
CAISDVNRDNWRHETNEKLFF	TGTGCCATCAGTGATGTGAACCGGGACAACTGGCGGCATGAAACTAATGAAAAACTGTTTTTT	few	TRBV10-3	TRBJ1-4	NA
CASRPGTGASGTQYF	TGTGCCAGCAGGCCCGGGACAGGGGCTTCGGGTACGCAGTATTTT	NA	TRBV5-4	TRBJ2-3	TRBD1
CAISESQGGQPQHF	TGTGCCATCAGTGAGTCCCAGGGGGGACAGCCCCAGCATTTT	NA	TRBV10-3	TRBJ1-5	TRBD1
CASSWGQGGSGANVLTF	TGTGCCAGCAGTTGGGGACAGGGGGGCTCTGGGGCCAACGTCCTGACTTTC	NA	TRBV6-2/TRBV6-3	TRBJ2-6	TRBD1
CASTKQGGVNTEAFF	TGTGCCAGCACCAAACAGGGTGGAGTGAACACTGAAGCTTTCTTT	few	TRBV6-5	TRBJ1-1	NA